This T cell receptor beta chain was recovered during a study of T cell responses to AZD1222 COVID-19 vaccine. Comment on this clone: Antigen specificity is unknown.

Study results and caveats: Targeting of unmutated variant regions was reportedly seen in nearly half of spike-specific TCRs.

Profiling relied on immunoSEQ multiplex PCR, and the TCRdb table lists in-frame clones only, not all of them. The top ten hold 7.7% of the sample, which has 200,000 or so clones, about 91% seen once. Trimming cost V 7 bases and J 0 bases, with 15 bases left between them. The CDR3 sequence is 14 residues long. Per the germline V gene, CDR1 is SQVTM and CDR2 is ANQGSEA. The sequence derives from an adult in good health. V usage is TRBV29-1 and J usage is TRBJ2-5; TRBD1 is a possible D gene (7 bases). This material consisted of peripheral blood, taken on day 0 of AZD1222 vaccination. CDR3 nucleotides: TGCAGCGACTCAGGGGGGATGTACCAAGAGACCCAGTACTTC. Amino acid sequence: CSDSGGMYQETQYF.